The 21 T cell receptor beta chains below all came from one sample that was sequenced in a study of T cell responses to AZD1222 COVID-19 vaccine. Assay used: immunoSEQ multiplex PCR; TCRdb lists only in-frame clones, some missing. This sample yields some 120,000 clones, of which about 89% are seen a single time; roughly 11% belongs to the top ten. This specimen consisted of peripheral blood, obtained on day 0 of MenACWY control vaccination. These receptors all stem from an adult in good health.

The rearrangement joins TRBV5-1 to TRBJ1-1; 7 positions agree with TRBD1. The V segment lost 2 bases and the J segment 3 bases; nucleotides outside the gene matches: 4. CDR3 size: 14 residues. Looked up from germline, CDR1 is SGHRS and CDR2 is YFSETQ. The DNA of the CDR3 is TGCGCCAGCAGCTTCCTGCAGGGGGACACTGAAGCTTTCTTT. It is translated as CASSFLQGDTEAFF.

The rearrangement links TRBV5-6 to TRBJ2-5; 9 positions match TRBD1. V gave up 4 bases and J gave up 2 bases; unmatched junction bases: 6. Germline values: CDR1 SGHDT, CDR2 YYEEEE. This CDR3 is built from 15 residues. The DNA for the CDR3 is TGTGCCAGCAGCACAGGGGGCTGGGAACAAGAGACCCAGTACTTC. As protein: CASSTGGWEQETQYF.

Here the CDR3 reads CASSVGGADYGYTF. DNA of the CDR3: TGTGCCAGCAGCGTAGGGGGGGCGGACTATGGCTACACCTTC. This chain uses TRBV9 with TRBJ1-2; TRBD1 is a possible D gene (6 bases). The V gene's germline CDR1 is SGDLS and CDR2 YYNGEE. The CDR3 length is 14 residues. The ends were cut back, 0 bases at V and 3 bases at J, with 9 bases in the middle.

This chain connects TRBV5-5 to TRBJ2-2; TRBD2 matches at 7 bases. J was trimmed by 6 bases and V by 1 base; bases with no gene match: 9. CDR1 and CDR2 from the germline V gene are SGHKS and YYEKEE (reference sequence). This CDR3 is 16 amino acids long. The CDR3: CASSLFVTSSPGELFF. The CDR3 nucleotides are TGTGCCAGCAGCTTGTTTGTGACTAGCTCGCCCGGGGAGCTGTTTTTT.

The chain is built from TRBV7-6 and TRBJ2-3, with 10 bases fitting TRBD2. This CDR3 comprises 20 residues. Per the germline V gene, CDR1 is SGHVS and CDR2 is FNYEAQ. V shed 0 bases, J shed 0 bases, and the junction held 12 bases outside the gene matches. This chain's CDR3 is CASSLAGRLAGQSSTDTQYF. CDR3 bases: TGTGCCAGCAGCTTAGCGGGCCGACTAGCGGGCCAATCTAGCACAGATACGCAGTATTTT.

The rearrangement uses TRBV20-1 and TRBJ2-1; 10 nucleotides line up with TRBD2. This CDR3 region has 15 residues. Germline V gene sequence: CDR1 DFQATT, CDR2 SNEGSKA (reference sequence). The J segment lost 4 bases and the V segment lost 3 bases, leaving 6 bases of the junction unmatched. The CDR3 DNA reads as TGCAGTGCTAGTCCTTGGACTAGCGGATACAATGAGCAGTTCTTC. Its translation: CSASPWTSGYNEQFF.

The chain uses TRBV5-1 and TRBJ2-1; D may be TRBD2 (6 bases). Germline values: CDR1 SGHRS, CDR2 YFSETQ. The V end lost 4 bases, the J end lost 0 bases, and 11 bases lay between the germline ends. The CDR3 runs to 15 residues. The CDR3 protein is CASSLVGGSYNEQFF. The CDR3 DNA is TGCGCCAGCAGCCTCGTGGGGGGCTCCTACAATGAGCAGTTCTTC.

This chain links TRBV7-9 with TRBJ2-5, with a weak D call TRBD2 (5 bases). Trimming shortened V by 4 bases and J by 5 bases, and 11 bases separated the two germline ends. CDR3 length equals 13 residues. Germline lookup yields CDR1 SEHNR and CDR2 FQNEAQ (reference sequence). Written as DNA, the CDR3 is TGTGCCAGCAGCTCATCTAGCTTGGAGACCCAGTACTTC. This sequence encodes CASSSSSLETQYF.

The CDR3 DNA reads TGTGCCAGCAGCCGACTAGCGGGACTCTCCTACAATGAGCAGTTCTTC. Residues: CASSRLAGLSYNEQFF. The chain employs TRBV11-3 and TRBJ2-1; TRBD2 matches 11 bases. Losses at the gene ends were 5 bases for V and 0 bases for J; bases not matched to a gene: 3. The V gene's germline CDR1 is SGHNT and CDR2 YENEEA. The CDR3 spans 16 residues.

This rearrangement joins TRBV11-3 to TRBJ2-1; 8 positions match TRBD2. The V gene's germline CDR1 is SGHNT and CDR2 YENEEA. V lost 1 base and J lost 5; bases outside the gene matches: 4. The CDR3 spans 15 residues. CDR3 residues: CASSLGLAGNNEQFF. In DNA form, the CDR3 reads TGTGCCAGCAGCTTAGGGTTAGCGGGAAACAATGAGCAGTTCTTC.

This chain joins TRBV5-1 and TRBJ2-5, with D perhaps TRBD1 or TRBD2 (6 bases each). Between the trimmed V and J ends, which lost 1 base and 1 base, there was a span of 8 bases. The germline gives CDR1 SGHRS, CDR2 YFSETQ. The CDR3 loop spans 14 amino acids. DNA of the CDR3: TGCGCCAGCAGCTTGTGGGGGGCCCAAGAGACCCAGTACTTC. This translates into CASSLWGAQETQYF.

The chain recombines TRBV29-1 with TRBJ1-1; no firm D call. This CDR3 contains 12 residues. Deletions cut 7 bases from V and 2 bases from J, with 11 bases between. The V gene's germline CDR1 is SQVTM and CDR2 ANQGSEA. This chain's CDR3 is CSARHGNTEAFF. DNA of the CDR3: TGCAGCGCCCGACACGGAAACACTGAAGCTTTCTTT.

The table lists this clone with a count of one. The chain joins TRBV9 to TRBJ1-6; a weak D match, TRBD1 (6 bases). Germline CDR1 SGDLS, CDR2 YYNGEE. V was shortened by 4 bases and J by 0 bases, with 17 bases between the two germline ends. This CDR3 has 18 amino acids. DNA of the CDR3: TGTGCCAGCAGCTCCGGAAAGGGGGGAAGCTCCTATAATTCACCCCTCCACTTT. This sequence encodes CASSSGKGGSSYNSPLHF.

The V call is TRBV6-5, the J call TRBJ2-1; 10 positions match TRBD2. The junction had 7 bases not matched to a gene; V was cut back by 7 bases and J by 4 bases. The CDR3 covers 15 residues. Germline CDR1 is MNHEY and CDR2 is SVGAGI. This CDR3 reads CASNPTSGAYNEQFF. The DNA for the CDR3 is TGTGCCAGCAACCCAACTAGCGGGGCTTACAATGAGCAGTTCTTC.

This clone occurred once. The chain employs TRBV10-3 and TRBJ1-2; D is possibly TRBD1 (6 bases). Germline V gene lookup returns CDR1 ENHRY and CDR2 SYGVKD. This CDR3 contains 14 residues. Trimming cost V 0 bases and J 4 bases, with 9 bases left between them. The DNA of the CDR3 is TGTGCCATCAGTGAGTCAGCAGGGGTCTATGGCTACACCTTC. It encodes CAISESAGVYGYTF.

This clone has a single count. The chain has TRBV5-1 and TRBJ2-7, with D perhaps matching TRBD1 (5 bases). Germline CDR1 and CDR2: SGHRS and YFSETQ. V was pared by 0 bases and J by 6 bases, with 7 bases between. The CDR3 has 12 amino acids. In DNA form, the CDR3 reads TGCGCCAGCAGCTTGGAAAGGGGCGAGCAGTACTTC. It specifies CASSLERGEQYF.

This clone was counted only a few times. The chain uses TRBV6-5 and TRBJ1-5; 8 bases match TRBD1. Germline-derived CDR1 and CDR2 are MNHEY and SVGAGI. The CDR3 is 14 amino acids. The ends lost 6 bases at V and 7 bases at J; junction bases unmatched: 8. The chain's CDR3 is CASSSGTGGQPQHF. The CDR3 DNA follows: TGTGCCAGCAGCTCCGGGACAGGCGGACAGCCCCAGCATTTT.

The chain employs TRBV5-1 and TRBJ1-1; D is unclear. With 0 bases removed from V and 4 bases from J, the gap between germline ends came to 4 bases. CDR1 SGHRS and CDR2 YFSETQ come from the germline V gene. CDR3 length: 12 amino acids. The CDR3 region has the DNA TGCGCCAGCAGCTTGGTAGGCACTGAAGCTTTCTTT. Amino acids: CASSLVGTEAFF.

V usage is TRBV25-1 and J usage is TRBJ2-3, with 11 bases identical to TRBD2. The J segment lost 3 bases and the V segment lost 8 bases, leaving 7 bases of the junction unmatched. Germline values: CDR1 MGHDK, CDR2 SYGVNS. This CDR3 has 15 residues. The CDR3 DNA is TGTGCCAGCCGTGGGGTAGCGGGAGGGACAGATACGCAGTATTTT. Protein: CASRGVAGGTDTQYF.

The rearrangement joins TRBV10-2 to TRBJ2-1; the D is unclear. V shed 5 bases and J shed 9 bases, with 5 bases lying between them. The CDR3 spans 10 residues. In germline, CDR1 is WSHSY, CDR2 SAAADI. The CDR3 DNA follows: TGCGCCAGCAGTTCGGGTGAGCAGTTCTTC. This codes for CASSSGEQFF.

The chain employs TRBV6-6 and TRBJ2-7; 8 positions agree with TRBD1. The junction had 9 bases not matched to a gene; V was cut back by 5 bases and J by 0 bases. Per the germline V gene, CDR1 is MNHNY and CDR2 is SVGAGI (reference sequence). CDR3 length: 16 amino acids. The DNA of the CDR3 is TGTGCCAGCAGTCGAGGGACAGGCACCTCCTCCTACGAGCAGTACTTC. Encoded protein: CASSRGTGTSSYEQYF.